A single sample gave rise to the 5 T cell receptor beta chains below, sequenced in a study of cytomegalovirus exposure and HLA in healthy donors. The PCR contained 60 Vbeta and 13 Jbeta primers. This table comes from immunoSEQ multiplex PCR, and its TCRdb copy is limited to in-frame clones, with some not included. The data show approximately 170,000 clones, with around four fifths seen just once and 7.4% held by the top ten. Sample: PBMCs. These receptors were taken from a male donor in good health and CMV-seropositive.

This clone was picked up one time. The same CDR3 is also encoded by other DNA sequences in this sample. The genes are TRBV5-1 and TRBJ2-5, with 7 bases aligning to TRBD1. CDR1 SGHRS and CDR2 YFSETQ come from the germline V gene. The CDR3 sequence is 14 residues long. Losses at the gene ends were 3 bases for V and 1 base for J; bases not matched to a gene: 3. CDR3 DNA: TGCGCCAGCAGCTGGGACAGTACCCAAGAGACCCAGTACTTC. It is translated as CASSWDSTQETQYF. Based on the CDR3 plus reference TRBV5-1 and TRBJ2-5, the full variable domain is KAGVTQTPRYLIKTRGQQVTLSCSPISGHRSVSWYQQTPGQGLQFLFEYFSETQRNKGNFPGRFSGRQFSNSRSEMNVSTLELGDSALYLCASSWDSTQETQYFGPGTRLLVL.

The chain combines TRBV7-2 with TRBJ1-1; possible D gene TRBD1, 5 bases. The CDR3 loop spans 16 amino acids. V lost 2 bases and J 0 bases, leaving 13 bases between the germline ends. Germline loops: CDR1 SGHTA, CDR2 FQGNSA. The CDR3 region is CASSLQGYRMNTEAFF. The CDR3 nucleotides are TGTGCCAGCAGCTTACAGGGTTATAGAATGAACACTGAAGCTTTCTTT.

In this sample, this clone turned up a few times. The chain links TRBV7-2 to TRBJ2-5, with D possibly being TRBD2 (5 bases). V shed 1 base and J shed 7 bases, with 13 bases lying between them. The length of the CDR3 is 14 residues. The V gene's germline CDR1 is SGHTA and CDR2 FQGNSA. CDR3 region: CASSLEPGDGTQYF. Here the CDR3 DNA reads TGTGCCAGCAGCTTAGAGCCCGGGGATGGGACCCAGTACTTC.

V and J are TRBV25-1 and TRBJ1-1; D gene ambiguous. V was clipped by 3 bases and J by 0 bases, with 5 bases between them. CDR1 is MGHDK, CDR2 SYGVNS, per germline. The CDR3 contains 13 residues. CDR3 loop: CASSDFLNTEAFF. The CDR3 region has the DNA TGTGCCAGCAGTGACTTCTTGAACACTGAAGCTTTCTTT.

The chain carries TRBV7-3 and TRBJ2-1; TRBD1 matches at 9 bases. The J segment lost 3 bases and the V segment lost 3 bases, leaving 6 bases of the junction unmatched. Germline CDR1 reads SGHTA; CDR2 reads FQGTGA. CDR3 length: 16 residues. DNA of the CDR3: TGTGCCAGCAGCTTCTCCGGGACAGGGTTCTACAATGAGCAGTTCTTC. As protein: CASSFSGTGFYNEQFF. Using reference TRBV7-3 and TRBJ2-1 for the parts outside the CDR3, the full variable domain is GAGVSQTPSNKVTEKGKYVELRCDPISGHTALYWYRQSLGQGPEFLIYFQGTGAADDSGLPNDRFFAVRPEGSVSTLKIQRTERGDSAVYLCASSFSGTGFYNEQFFGPGTRLTVL.